These 9 T cell receptor beta chains came from one sample sequenced in a study of identical twins (dated by TCRdb to the mid-2010s). The receptor library was made with 5' RACE. The instrument given in TCRdb is Illumina HiSeq 2000. TCRdb reworked the public reads: Q25 trimming with fastp, MiXCR clone assembly, productive beta chains retained. Entries that share a CDR3 protein sequence are merged under the most common genes and DNA. A total of 1.5 million to 2 million distinct CDR3 sequences appear in this sample, about 31% of them only once. Approximately 0.25% of the sample comes from the top ten. Sequenced sample: cord blood. The source of these receptors is a newborn girl in good health.

This sequence joins TRBV4-1 and TRBJ2-3; D is unclear. The CDR3 runs to 16 residues. V shed 1 base and J shed 4 bases, with 15 bases lying between them. Germline lookup yields CDR1 MGHRA and CDR2 YSYEKL. The DNA for the CDR3 is TGCGCCAGCAGCCAAGCTGGATTGCCCTGGCCAGATACGCAGTATTTT. Residues: CASSQAGLPWPDTQYF.

This clonotype was seen more than once but under ten times. This chain links TRBV20-1 with TRBJ2-7, with D perhaps matching TRBD2 (5 bases). The ends were cut back, 4 bases at V and 3 bases at J, with 7 bases in the middle. The CDR3 is made up of 11 amino acids. The V gene's germline CDR1 is DFQATT and CDR2 SNEGSKA (reference sequence). The CDR3: CSAKTSYEQYF. The DNA for the CDR3 is TGCAGTGCTAAAACTAGCTACGAGCAGTACTTC.

The genes are TRBV24-1 and TRBJ2-3; 12 bases align to TRBD2. Germline loops: CDR1 KGHDR, CDR2 SFDVKD. With V trimmed by 4 bases and J by 12 bases, 7 bases remained unmatched. There are 14 residues in the CDR3. In DNA form, the CDR3 reads TGTGCCACCAGTGAGGGATCACTAGCGGGGGGCCAGTATTTT. It is translated as CATSEGSLAGGQYF.

This clonotype was seen at least ten times. The V gene is TRBV29-1, the J gene TRBJ2-5; TRBD1 is a possible D gene (6 bases). The CDR3 contains 10 residues. Trimming shortened V by 2 bases and J by 12 bases, and 10 bases separated the two germline ends. Germline-derived CDR1 and CDR2 are SQVTM and ANQGSEA. CDR3 DNA sequence: TGCAGCGTTGAACAGGGGAGAGAGTACTTC. Translating gives CSVEQGREYF.

This clonotype has just a few counts. CDR3 bases: TGTGCCAGCAGCTTGGGCAGGGTCGGGGCCCATAGCAATCAGCCCCAGCATTTT. Its protein product is CASSLGRVGAHSNQPQHF. This sequence joins TRBV7-9 and TRBJ1-5; possible D gene TRBD1, 5 bases. There are 18 residues in the CDR3. Germline CDR1 reads SEHNR; CDR2 reads FQNEAQ (reference sequence). The V end lost 3 bases, the J end lost 0 bases, and 18 bases lay between the germline ends.

CDR3 nucleotide sequence: TGTGCCAGCAGTGAAATCTGGGGAAGCGCTAACTATGGCTACACCTTC. This translates into CASSEIWGSANYGYTF. The V and J genes are TRBV6-1 and TRBJ1-2, with D unresolved. V was clipped by 2 bases and J by 0 bases, with 13 bases between them. The germline V gene encodes CDR1 MNHNS and CDR2 SASEGT. CDR3 length: 16 residues.

The V call is TRBV5-1, the J call TRBJ2-5; the match to TRBD2 covers 10 bases. Germline V lookup: CDR1 SGHRS, CDR2 YFSETQ. V dropped 4 bases and J dropped 11; count of bases not matched to a gene: 14. The CDR3 totals 15 residues. The CDR3 bases are TGCGCCAGCAGCCCGACTAGCGGGTCCTTCAATGAGCAGTACTTC. Translating gives CASSPTSGSFNEQYF.

The sample holds a few counts of this clonotype. V usage is TRBV4-1 and J usage is TRBJ2-2, with 8 nucleotides matching TRBD2. The CDR3 is 17 residues long. Germline V gene data show CDR1 as MGHRA and CDR2 as YSYEKL. V shed 1 base and J 2 bases; nucleotides not matched to a gene: 6. The CDR3 region is CASSQAGLAGNTGELFF. The DNA of the CDR3 is TGCGCCAGCAGCCAAGCAGGACTAGCAGGAAACACCGGGGAGCTGTTTTTT.

The genes are TRBV20-1 and TRBJ2-3; 10 bases are shared with TRBD2. J lost 2 bases, V lost 0 bases, and 17 bases had no gene match. The CDR3 covers 20 residues. The germline CDR1 and CDR2 sequences are DFQATT and SNEGSKA (reference sequence). CDR3 sequence reads: CSARDLFRLAGAHLTDTQYF. CDR3 DNA sequence: TGCAGTGCTAGAGATCTCTTTCGGCTAGCGGGGGCCCACCTCACAGATACGCAGTATTTT.